Listed here is a single T cell receptor (beta chain). As yet, its antigen is unknown. This CDR3 has 14 residues. Germline CDR1 reads SQVTM; CDR2 reads ANQGSEA. V was pared by 4 bases and J by 6 bases, with 11 bases of the junction left unmatched. The time point is: baseline, week 1 (first vaccination visit). Treatment described: pre-vaccination baseline after standard-of-care therapy. The entry originates in a study of a mutant IDH1 vaccine in newly diagnosed glioma. The overall study: Treated patients had a mean age of approximately 41 years and a sex split that was around 62% male and about 40% female. Former treatment meant radiotherapy, temozolomide, or both; the majority had gotten both.

The method was immunoSEQ multiplex PCR; TCRdb's version includes in-frame clones alone and lacks a portion of them. The table shows about 70,000 clones, with 83% occurring only once. General observations from the study: Evidence of vaccine-induced immune responses was documented in about 93% of patients.

The source was peripheral blood mononuclear cells (PBMCs), collected from a glioma patient treated with radiotherapy, temozolomide or both. The J gene is TRBJ1-2, the V gene TRBV29-1; TRBD1 aligns across 7 bases. The clonotype comes from a woman between 18 and 30 years old with glioma. Some clones in this sample may be carry-over from other donors' samples. CDR3 loop: CSVGQTGLRDGYTF. The CDR3 DNA reads TGCAGCGTTGGGCAGACAGGGCTCCGGGATGGCTACACCTTC.